Listed below are T cell receptor beta chains from one sample, sequenced in a study of T cell responses to AZD1222 COVID-19 vaccine. The table came from immunoSEQ multiplex PCR; TCRdb's copy has only in-frame clones and leaves some out. This sample has about 130,000 clones, with 75% to 90% found just once. The specimen was peripheral blood, collected on day 0 of AZD1222 vaccination. These receptors came from an adult in good health. The conserved cysteine and the conserved F or W are not part of the CDR3 here.

TRBV20-1	TRBJ1-3	SASEGLGGGSGNTIY
TRBV6-5	TRBJ1-2	ASSSRTSQSHGYT
TRBV6-6	TRBJ1-6	ASSTQPGSPLH
TRBV19	TRBJ2-1	ASLLQGAGRNEQF
TRBV19	TRBJ2-7	ASSISGQGIYEQY
TRBV3-1/TRBV3-2	TRBJ2-2	ASSSRGGVVGELF
TRBV28	TRBJ1-2	ASSVGAVFYGYT
TRBV5-1	TRBJ1-2	ASSLGQGRNYGYT
TRBV30	TRBJ1-2	AWSSRGRVDGYT
TRBV11-3	TRBJ2-7	ASSLGAGYEQY
TRBV19	TRBJ1-5	ASSPRGGQGYQPQH
TRBV7-2	TRBJ2-1	ASSLALGRYNEQF
TRBV19	TRBJ2-5	ATRGRGRETQY
TRBV15	TRBJ2-1	ATSRETFSYNEQF
TRBV7-9	TRBJ1-1	ASSLGPTGTGNTEAF
TRBV29-1	TRBJ1-2	SVERQAAGRDGYT
TRBV28	TRBJ1-3	ASSSGVRGLSGNTIY
TRBV5-1	TRBJ2-7	ASSLGLGGASGYEQY
TRBV28	TRBJ2-7	ASSPIPPGQSYEQY
TRBV7-8	TRBJ2-7	ASSLSWQSSYEQY
TRBV10-3	TRBJ2-7	AISDRGQEQY
TRBV24-1	TRBJ2-7	ATGTGTYEQY
TRBV29-1	TRBJ1-1	SVKRQPGVPEAF
TRBV28	TRBJ1-1	ASSPSGAGTSEAF